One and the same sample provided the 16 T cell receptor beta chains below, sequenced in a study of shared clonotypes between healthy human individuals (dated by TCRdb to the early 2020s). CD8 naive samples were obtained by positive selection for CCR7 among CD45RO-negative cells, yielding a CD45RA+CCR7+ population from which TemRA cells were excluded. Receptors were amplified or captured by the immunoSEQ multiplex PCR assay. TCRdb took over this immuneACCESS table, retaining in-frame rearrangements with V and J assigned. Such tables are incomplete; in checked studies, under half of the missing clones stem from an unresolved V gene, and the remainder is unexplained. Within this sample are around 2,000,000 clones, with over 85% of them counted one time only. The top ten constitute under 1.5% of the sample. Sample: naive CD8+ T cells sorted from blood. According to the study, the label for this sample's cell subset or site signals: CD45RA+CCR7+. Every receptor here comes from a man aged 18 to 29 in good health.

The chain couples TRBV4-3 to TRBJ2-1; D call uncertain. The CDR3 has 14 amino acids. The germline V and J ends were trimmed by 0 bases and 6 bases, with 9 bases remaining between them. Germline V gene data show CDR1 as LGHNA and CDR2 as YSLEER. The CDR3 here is CASSQDWVSNEQFF. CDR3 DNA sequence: TGCGCCAGCAGCCAAGACTGGGTTTCCAATGAGCAGTTCTTC.

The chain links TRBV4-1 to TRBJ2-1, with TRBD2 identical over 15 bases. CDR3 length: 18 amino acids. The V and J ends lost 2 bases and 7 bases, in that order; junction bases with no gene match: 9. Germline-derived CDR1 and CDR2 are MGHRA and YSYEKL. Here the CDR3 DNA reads TGCGCCAGCAGCCAACCGGGACTAGCGGGGGGCGGGTGGAATGAGCAGTTCTTC. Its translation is CASSQPGLAGGGWNEQFF.

CDR3 in amino acids: CASTPLFGAHPQHF. In DNA, the CDR3 is TGTGCCAGCACACCTTTATTCGGGGCACATCCCCAGCATTTT. The chain joins TRBV28 to TRBJ1-5; D is perhaps TRBD1 (5 bases). This CDR3 has 14 residues. In germline, CDR1 is MDHEN, CDR2 SYDVKM. The ends were cut back, 7 bases at V and 10 bases at J, with 20 bases in the middle.

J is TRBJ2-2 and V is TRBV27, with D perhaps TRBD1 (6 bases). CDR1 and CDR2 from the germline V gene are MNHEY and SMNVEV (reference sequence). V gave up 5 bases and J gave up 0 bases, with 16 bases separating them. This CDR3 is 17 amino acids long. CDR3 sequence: CASSLIRGPTNTGELFF. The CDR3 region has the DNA TGTGCCAGCAGTCTAATCAGGGGACCCACGAACACCGGGGAGCTGTTTTTT.

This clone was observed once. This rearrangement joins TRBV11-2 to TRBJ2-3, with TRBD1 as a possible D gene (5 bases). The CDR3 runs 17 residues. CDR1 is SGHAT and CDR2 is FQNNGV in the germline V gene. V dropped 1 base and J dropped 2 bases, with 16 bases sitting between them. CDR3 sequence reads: CASSLGVGQGPTDTQYF. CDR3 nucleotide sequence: TGTGCCAGCAGCTTAGGAGTCGGGCAGGGCCCCACAGATACGCAGTATTTT.

The CDR3 nucleotides are TGCAGCGTCTCGGACAGTTGGACCTACGAGCAGTACTTC. This gives the protein CSVSDSWTYEQYF. The chain carries TRBV29-1 and TRBJ2-7; possibly TRBD1 for D (6 bases). Trimming cost V 6 bases and J 2 bases, with 14 bases left between them. This CDR3 comprises 13 residues. From germline, CDR1 is SQVTM and CDR2 ANQGSEA.

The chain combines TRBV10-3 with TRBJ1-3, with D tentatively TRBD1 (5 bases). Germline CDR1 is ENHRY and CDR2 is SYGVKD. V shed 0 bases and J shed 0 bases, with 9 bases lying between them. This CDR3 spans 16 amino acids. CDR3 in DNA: TGTGCCATCAGTGAGTCGAGAGGGGACTCTGGAAACACCATATATTTT. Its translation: CAISESRGDSGNTIYF.

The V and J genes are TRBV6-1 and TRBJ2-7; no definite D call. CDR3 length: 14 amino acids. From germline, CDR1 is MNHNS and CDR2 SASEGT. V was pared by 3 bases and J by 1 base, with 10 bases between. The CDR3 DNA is TGTGCCAGCAGTGAGCCGCGCGCGTCCTACGAGCAGTACTTC. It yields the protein CASSEPRASYEQYF.

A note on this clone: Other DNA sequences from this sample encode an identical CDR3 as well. The CDR3 DNA reads as TGTGCCAGCAGCTTAGGAGACAGGTCCTACGAGCAGTACTTC. Translation gives CASSLGDRSYEQYF. The chain recombines TRBV13 with TRBJ2-7, with a tentative D call TRBD1 (6 bases). Trimming took 0 bases from V and 1 from J, leaving 7 bases between them. This CDR3 has 14 amino acids. Germline CDR1 PRHDT, CDR2 FYEKMQ (reference sequence). Filled out from reference TRBV13 and TRBJ2-7, the complete variable domain reads AAGVIQSPRHLIKEKRETATLKCYPIPRHDTVYWYQQGPGQDPQFLISFYEKMQSDKGSIPDRFSAQQFSDYHSELNMSSLELGDSALYFCASSLGDRSYEQYFGPGTRLTVT.

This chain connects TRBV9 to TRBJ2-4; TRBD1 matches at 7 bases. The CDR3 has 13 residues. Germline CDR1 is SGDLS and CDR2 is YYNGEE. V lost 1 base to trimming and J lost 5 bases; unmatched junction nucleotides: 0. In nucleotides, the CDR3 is TGTGCCAGCAGCGTAACAGGGGAAAACATTCAGTACTTC. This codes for CASSVTGENIQYF.

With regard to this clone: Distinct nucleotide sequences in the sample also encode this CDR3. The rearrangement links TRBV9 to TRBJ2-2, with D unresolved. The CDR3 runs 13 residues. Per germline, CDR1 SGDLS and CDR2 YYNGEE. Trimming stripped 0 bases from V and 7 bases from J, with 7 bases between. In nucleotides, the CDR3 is TGTGCCAGCAGCGTAGTAGGTGGCGGGGAGCTGTTTTTT. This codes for CASSVVGGGELFF.

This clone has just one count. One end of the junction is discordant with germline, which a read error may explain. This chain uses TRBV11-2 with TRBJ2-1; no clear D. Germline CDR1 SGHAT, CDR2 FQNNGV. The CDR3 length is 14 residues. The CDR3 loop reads CASSLDISNNEQFF. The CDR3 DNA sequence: TGTGCCAGCAGCTTAGACATCTCCAACAATGAGCAGTTCTTC.

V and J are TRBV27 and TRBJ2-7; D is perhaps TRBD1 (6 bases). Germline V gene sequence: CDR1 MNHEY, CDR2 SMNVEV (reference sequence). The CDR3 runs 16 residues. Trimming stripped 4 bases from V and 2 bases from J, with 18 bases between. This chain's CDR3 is CASSYQWGQVPYEQYF. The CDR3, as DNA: TGTGCCAGCAGTTATCAATGGGGACAAGTGCCCTACGAGCAGTACTTC.

The CDR3 loop is CASSHVGIFEQYF. Here the CDR3 DNA reads TGTGCCAGCAGCCACGTCGGGATTTTTGAGCAGTACTTC. J is TRBJ2-7 and V is TRBV14; weak D call: TRBD2 (5 bases). The CDR3 runs to 13 residues. Germline V lookup: CDR1 SGHDN, CDR2 FVKESK. Trimming shortened V by 3 bases and J by 7 bases, and 13 bases separated the two germline ends.

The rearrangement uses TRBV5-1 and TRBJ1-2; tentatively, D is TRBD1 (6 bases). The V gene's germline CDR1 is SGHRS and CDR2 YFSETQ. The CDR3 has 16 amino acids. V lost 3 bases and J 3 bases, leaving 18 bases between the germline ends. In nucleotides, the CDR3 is TGCGCCAGCAGCTCGGAGGGATGGGGGGCATACTATGGCTACACCTTC. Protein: CASSSEGWGAYYGYTF.

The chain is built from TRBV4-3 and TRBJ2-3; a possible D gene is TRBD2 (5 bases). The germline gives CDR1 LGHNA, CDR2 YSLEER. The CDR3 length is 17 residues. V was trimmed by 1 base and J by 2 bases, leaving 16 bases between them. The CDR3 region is CASSQVVQEAPTDTQYF. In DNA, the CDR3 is TGCGCCAGCAGCCAAGTGGTGCAGGAGGCCCCCACAGATACGCAGTATTTT.